A selection of T cell receptor beta chains follows, all from one sample in a study of cytomegalovirus exposure and HLA in healthy donors. Here immunoSEQ multiplex PCR was the method, and the copy in TCRdb shows in-frame clones only, minus some. The repertoire consists of over 150,000 clones, with approximately 75% occurring once and the leading ten covering over 4%. Material: PBMCs. The receptors shown here come from a man under 40 in good health and CMV-seropositive. The CDR3 runs from the conserved cysteine through the conserved F or W. A D gene is named only where the DNA matches it firmly. Clone size, where shown, is once, few, many, or a class for clones that have expanded.

d_gene: .; v_gene: TRBV5-1; j_gene: TRBJ2-1; abundance: .; CDR3nt: TGCGCCAGCAGCTTGGTTACTAGTTCCTACAATGAGCAGTTCTTC; CDR3aa: CASSLVTSSYNEQFF
d_gene: .; v_gene: TRBV30; j_gene: TRBJ1-5; abundance: .; CDR3nt: TGTGCCTGGGGCCTCGCGGGGGGCAATCAGCCCCAGCATTTT; CDR3aa: CAWGLAGGNQPQHF
d_gene: .; v_gene: TRBV7-9; j_gene: TRBJ1-2; abundance: few; CDR3nt: TGTGCCAGCAGCGCCCGACAGCGAGACACCTTC; CDR3aa: CASSARQRDTF
d_gene: .; v_gene: TRBV2; j_gene: TRBJ2-1; abundance: few; CDR3nt: TGTGCCAGCGCAAGACAGGCCAGCTCCTACAATGAGCAGTTCTTC; CDR3aa: CASARQASSYNEQFF
d_gene: TRBD2; v_gene: TRBV7-2; j_gene: TRBJ2-3; abundance: .; CDR3nt: TGTGCCAGCATCCCAGCGGGGGGACCACCAGATACGCAGTATTTT; CDR3aa: CASIPAGGPPDTQYF
d_gene: .; v_gene: TRBV6-5; j_gene: TRBJ2-7; abundance: .; CDR3nt: TGTGCCAGCAGTTACTCGCGGGGGCTAGGGGACGAGCAGTACTTC; CDR3aa: CASSYSRGLGDEQYF
d_gene: .; v_gene: TRBV29-1; j_gene: TRBJ1-5; abundance: .; CDR3nt: TGCAGCGTTGCCAGGGATAGCAATCAGCCCCAGCATTTT; CDR3aa: CSVARDSNQPQHF
d_gene: TRBD1; v_gene: TRBV7-7; j_gene: TRBJ2-5; abundance: .; CDR3nt: TGTGCTAGCAGCCGGGACAGGGTCCGCGAGACCCAGTACTTC; CDR3aa: CASSRDRVRETQYF
d_gene: .; v_gene: TRBV14; j_gene: TRBJ1-3; abundance: .; CDR3nt: TGTGCCAGCAGCCCCCTTTTCGGTACTGGAAACACCATATATTTT; CDR3aa: CASSPLFGTGNTIYF
d_gene: TRBD1; v_gene: TRBV15; j_gene: TRBJ1-1; abundance: .; CDR3nt: TGTGCCACCAGCAGCCGCAGGGGGCTGAACACTGAAGCTTTCTTT; CDR3aa: CATSSRRGLNTEAFF
d_gene: .; v_gene: TRBV21-1; j_gene: TRBJ1-5; abundance: .; CDR3nt: TGTGCCAGCAGCCCCCCTAAGGGACAGGCCGGCACACAGCCCCAGCATTTT; CDR3aa: CASSPPKGQAGTQPQHF
d_gene: .; v_gene: TRBV6-6; j_gene: TRBJ2-1; abundance: .; CDR3nt: TGTGCCAGCAGCTATTCTACCTACAATGAGCAGTTCTTC; CDR3aa: CASSYSTYNEQFF
d_gene: .; v_gene: TRBV6-1; j_gene: TRBJ2-7; abundance: .; CDR3nt: TGTGCCAGCAGTCCCCGAAGGGGCTACGAGCAGTACTTC; CDR3aa: CASSPRRGYEQYF
d_gene: TRBD2; v_gene: TRBV7-2; j_gene: TRBJ2-1; abundance: .; CDR3nt: TGTGCCAGCACGCGGAGCGGGGACTACAATGAGCAGTTCTTC; CDR3aa: CASTRSGDYNEQFF